This T cell receptor (beta chain) comes out of a study of blood T cell repertoires in COVID-19. Study information: T cells, B-cell-depleted T cells, or PBMCs provided the cDNA or gDNA that served as material.

The data were produced by immunoSEQ multiplex PCR, yet TCRdb's version contains in-frame clones alone and is incomplete. The repertoire holds 95,000 to 150,000 clones, about 87% seen once, with roughly 30% in the top ten. Germline V gives CDR1 KGHSH, CDR2 LQKENI. The germline V and J ends were trimmed by 0 bases and 14 bases, with 17 bases remaining between them. The length of the CDR3 is 14 residues. Sequencing input: peripheral blood. The clonotype originates from a woman in her 70s with acute or convalescent COVID-19. The chain employs TRBV18 and TRBJ2-1; D possibly corresponds to TRBD1 (5 bases). The CDR3 coding sequence is TGTGCCAGCTCACCACCTCAGGGCTATCAGGATAAGTTCTTC. This encodes CASSPPQGYQDKFF.